These 21 T cell receptor beta chains were sequenced from one sample in a study of cytomegalovirus exposure and HLA in healthy donors. 13 Jbeta primers and 60 Vbeta primers were used for the PCR. Here immunoSEQ multiplex PCR was the method, and the copy in TCRdb shows in-frame clones only, minus some. Of 90,000 to 140,000 clones listed, 78% are singletons. The sample comprised PBMCs. The receptors were gathered from a man between 25 and 39 years old in good health and CMV-seronegative.

This sequence joins TRBV5-4 and TRBJ1-6; 9 positions match TRBD1. The germline gives CDR1 SGHNT, CDR2 YYREEE (reference sequence). The CDR3 has 16 residues. Trimming removed 3 bases from V and 10 bases from J; junction bases left unmatched: 11. The CDR3 DNA follows: TGTGCCAGCAGCTCACAGGCCGGGACAGGGAGGTCACCCCTCCACTTT. Encoded protein: CASSSQAGTGRSPLHF.

The rearrangement links TRBV4-3 to TRBJ1-1; D unclear. The CDR3 loop spans 18 amino acids. Germline CDR1 reads LGHNA; CDR2 reads YSLEER. The V end was cut by 0 bases, the J end by 7 bases, with 24 bases between. The CDR3 DNA is TGCGCCAGCAGCCAAGAACTATCGGCCTCGACCATCCTCGGTGAAGCTTTCTTT. Its protein is CASSQELSASTILGEAFF.

V is TRBV2 and J is TRBJ1-3; the D gene is possibly TRBD1 (5 bases). The CDR3 has 17 amino acids. Trimming left V 1 base short and J 0 bases short, with 13 bases between. Germline assignment: CDR1 SNHLY and CDR2 FYNNEI. The CDR3 DNA sequence: TGTGCCAGCAGTGAAGGGGGCCATAGCCTCTCTGGAAACACCATATATTTT. Translating it yields CASSEGGHSLSGNTIYF.

The J gene is TRBJ2-7, the V gene TRBV28; 13 nucleotides line up with TRBD2. Germline lookup yields CDR1 MDHEN and CDR2 SYDVKM. This CDR3 contains 17 residues. The V gene end was trimmed by 5 bases and the J gene end by 3 bases; junction bases not matched to a gene: 10. The CDR3 DNA reads TGTGCCAGCAGTCCAACTAGCGGGAGGGCCCCAATCTACGAGCAGTACTTC. This translates into CASSPTSGRAPIYEQYF.

This clone was observed once. The gene calls are TRBV27 and TRBJ1-1; D is unresolved. Germline assignment: CDR1 MNHEY and CDR2 SMNVEV (reference sequence). The V gene lost 8 bases and the J gene lost 1 base, with 14 bases spanning the gap. The CDR3 totals 14 residues. The DNA of the CDR3 is TGTGCCAGCCGTTCCGGGTCGGGGAACACTGAAGCTTTCTTT. This encodes CASRSGSGNTEAFF.

The rearrangement links TRBV11-2 to TRBJ2-2; D is possibly TRBD2 (6 bases). The ends were cut back, 6 bases at V and 8 bases at J, with 19 bases in the middle. The V gene's germline CDR1 is SGHAT and CDR2 FQNNGV. There are 15 residues in the CDR3. CDR3 sequence reads: CASSRREASTGELFF. The CDR3 DNA sequence: TGTGCCAGCAGTCGCAGGGAGGCTAGCACTGGGGAGCTGTTTTTT.

This chain joins TRBV5-8 and TRBJ1-6; D is perhaps TRBD1 (5 bases). The CDR3 has 15 amino acids. Germline CDR1 reads SGHTS; CDR2 reads YDEGEE. V was trimmed by 0 bases and J by 13 bases, leaving 17 bases between them. The CDR3 loop is CASSLGGQGRWPLHF. The CDR3 region has the DNA TGTGCCAGCAGCTTGGGTGGTCAGGGAAGGTGGCCCCTCCACTTT.

The chain recombines TRBV7-9 with TRBJ2-3, with 11 nucleotides matching TRBD2. CDR3 size: 16 residues. V lost 5 bases, J lost 8 bases, and 12 bases stayed unmatched. From germline, CDR1 is SEHNR and CDR2 FQNEAQ (reference sequence). CDR3 loop: CASSERPSGGRVTQYF. The CDR3 DNA sequence: TGTGCCAGCAGCGAGAGGCCTAGCGGGGGGAGGGTTACGCAGTATTTT.

The DNA of the CDR3 is TGTGCCAGCAGCTTGGGAGGTCGAGAGCCCCAGCATTTT. Its translation: CASSLGGREPQHF. The chain uses TRBV5-4 and TRBJ1-5; D is unresolved. Germline V gene lookup returns CDR1 SGHNT and CDR2 YYREEE (reference sequence). CDR3 length: 13 residues. The V end was cut by 0 bases, the J end by 8 bases, with 9 bases between.

The chain is built from TRBV27 and TRBJ1-5, with 7 bases fitting TRBD1. With V trimmed by 6 bases and J by 6 bases, 8 bases remained unmatched. CDR1 and CDR2 (germline): MNHEY, SMNVEV (reference sequence). This CDR3 spans 14 amino acids. CDR3 nucleotides: TGTGCCAGCAGCCGCGGACAGGAAGCTCAGCCCCAGCATTTT. It specifies CASSRGQEAQPQHF.

V usage is TRBV10-3 and J usage is TRBJ2-7; 7 nucleotides line up with TRBD2. V shed 1 base, J shed 0 bases, and the junction held 9 bases outside the gene matches. The CDR3 runs to 17 residues. Germline V gives CDR1 ENHRY, CDR2 SYGVKD. CDR3 region: CAISEFGGGVSSYEQYF. Written as DNA, the CDR3 is TGTGCCATCAGTGAGTTCGGGGGAGGGGTTAGCTCCTACGAGCAGTACTTC.

The chain couples TRBV14 to TRBJ1-6, with D perhaps matching TRBD1 (5 bases). The CDR3 is 14 amino acids. Germline V lookup: CDR1 SGHDN, CDR2 FVKESK. V lost 2 bases and J lost 9, with 11 bases in between. The CDR3 nucleotides are TGTGCCAGCAGCCAACTAGGGGTTACTTCACCCCTCCACTTT. This gives the protein CASSQLGVTSPLHF.

The chain recombines TRBV4-3 with TRBJ1-1; 8 positions match TRBD1. CDR3 length: 15 amino acids. Germline V gene lookup returns CDR1 LGHNA and CDR2 YSLEER. The ends lost 6 bases at V and 4 bases at J; junction bases unmatched: 10. CDR3 in DNA: TGCGCCAGCAGGGACAGGGACTTTGGTGGCACTGAAGCTTTCTTT. Its translation: CASRDRDFGGTEAFF.

This clone was counted only a few times. The V and J genes are TRBV30 and TRBJ2-2, with 7 bases that match TRBD1. The CDR3 extends over 15 amino acids. V shed 3 bases and J 6 bases; nucleotides not matched to a gene: 10. CDR1 and CDR2 (germline): GTSNPN, SVGIG (reference sequence). CDR3 sequence (DNA): TGTGCCTGGAGACCCAAGGACAGGCCACCCGGGGAGCTGTTTTTT. Its protein product is CAWRPKDRPPGELFF. The full variable domain, its missing parts supplied by reference TRBV30 and TRBJ2-2, is SQTIHQWPATLVQPVGSPLSLECTVEGTSNPNLYWYRQAAGRGLQLLFYSVGIGQISSEVPQNLSASRPQDRQFILSSKKLLLSDSGFYLCAWRPKDRPPGELFFGEGSRLTVL.

The gene calls are TRBV27 and TRBJ1-6; 8 bases align to TRBD1. CDR1 and CDR2 (germline): MNHEY, SMNVEV (reference sequence). Trimming at V came to 6 bases and at J to 10 bases, leaving 14 bases not matched to a gene. The CDR3 has 16 residues. CDR3: CASRIQGGEMRSPLHF. Here the CDR3 DNA reads TGTGCCAGCAGGATACAGGGGGGAGAAATGCGATCACCCCTCCACTTT.

The chain has TRBV6-5 and TRBJ2-7; possibly TRBD1 for D (6 bases). Trimming took off 4 bases at V and 0 bases at J, with 10 bases between the two ends. The CDR3 sequence is 14 residues long. From germline, CDR1 is MNHEY and CDR2 SVGAGI. The CDR3 nucleotides read TGTGCCAGCAGTTGGGGGCTGAGCTCCTACGAGCAGTACTTC. Its translation: CASSWGLSSYEQYF.

In DNA, the CDR3 is TGTGCCAGCAGTTTAGGTGGGCAGGGCTACGGGGAGCTGTTTTTT. The encoded protein is CASSLGGQGYGELFF. V gene TRBV28 combines with J gene TRBJ2-2; D perhaps matches TRBD1 (5 bases). Per germline, CDR1 MDHEN and CDR2 SYDVKM. The V gene lost 2 bases and the J gene lost 7 bases, with 14 bases spanning the gap. This CDR3 region has 15 residues.

This clone has more than one count but fewer than ten. The CDR3: CASSFGQGNTEAFF. CDR3 sequence (DNA): TGTGCCAGCAGCTTTGGACAGGGGAACACTGAAGCTTTCTTT. This chain uses TRBV7-2 with TRBJ1-1; TRBD1 matches 8 bases. CDR1 and CDR2 from the germline V gene are SGHTA and FQGNSA. The CDR3 consists of 14 residues. The J segment lost 1 base and the V segment lost 3 bases, leaving 1 base of the junction unmatched.

The chain couples TRBV6-1 to TRBJ1-1, with D unresolved. The CDR3 spans 15 residues. V was pared by 2 bases and J by 4 bases, with 14 bases between. The germline V gene has CDR1 MNHNS and CDR2 SASEGT. The CDR3 loop is CASSEREGLVTEAFF. The DNA of the CDR3 is TGTGCCAGCAGTGAACGGGAAGGGTTGGTCACTGAAGCTTTCTTT.

The chain couples TRBV7-2 to TRBJ2-3; possible D gene TRBD1, 6 bases. V dropped 4 bases and J dropped 2 bases, with 16 bases sitting between them. Germline assignment: CDR1 SGHTA and CDR2 FQGNSA. The CDR3 is 16 residues long. The DNA for the CDR3 is TGTGCCAGCAGCTACCCCGGGGACACTTACACAGATACGCAGTATTTT. Protein: CASSYPGDTYTDTQYF.

The rearrangement links TRBV5-6 to TRBJ1-5; 7 bases map to TRBD1. Germline assignment: CDR1 SGHDT and CDR2 YYEEEE. CDR3 length: 15 residues. V gave up 0 bases and J gave up 0 bases; unmatched junction bases: 0. The CDR3 DNA is TGTGCCAGCAGCTTGGGACAGGGTAGCAATCAGCCCCAGCATTTT. Translation gives CASSLGQGSNQPQHF. The complete variable domain, with remaining parts taken from reference TRBV5-6 and TRBJ1-5, reads DAGVTQSPTHLIKTRGQQVTLRCSPKSGHDTVSWYQQALGQGPQFIFQYYEEEERQRGNFPDRFSGHQFPNYSSELNVNALLLGDSALYLCASSLGQGSNQPQHFGDGTRLSIL.